The present TCR beta chain was sequenced within a study of T cells after yellow fever vaccination. TCRdb reprocessed the 5' RACE reads with MiXCR, giving one entry per CDR3 protein. There are roughly 250,000 distinct CDR3 sequences in the sample; 10% to 15% occur only once, and about 0.51% lies in the top ten. General observations from the study: A faster peak, day 5 versus 15, was reached by the weaker secondary response.

Remarks on this clonotype: Its antigen is still unknown.

The CDR3 has 18 amino acids. After removal of 3 bases from V and 7 bases from J, the junction contained 13 bases not matched to a gene. Sequences were derived from CD4+ T cells sorted from PBMCs, sampled 45 days after the yellow fever booster vaccination. The chain combines TRBV12-3 or TRBV12-4 with TRBJ2-5, with TRBD2 identical over 14 bases. The source of this sequence is a man aged 30 to 39 who received the YFV17D yellow fever vaccine. This CDR3 is CASSFLTGTSGGGGTQYF. In DNA, the CDR3 is TGTGCCAGCAGTTTCCTGACTGGGACTAGCGGGGGCGGGGGGACCCAGTACTTC.